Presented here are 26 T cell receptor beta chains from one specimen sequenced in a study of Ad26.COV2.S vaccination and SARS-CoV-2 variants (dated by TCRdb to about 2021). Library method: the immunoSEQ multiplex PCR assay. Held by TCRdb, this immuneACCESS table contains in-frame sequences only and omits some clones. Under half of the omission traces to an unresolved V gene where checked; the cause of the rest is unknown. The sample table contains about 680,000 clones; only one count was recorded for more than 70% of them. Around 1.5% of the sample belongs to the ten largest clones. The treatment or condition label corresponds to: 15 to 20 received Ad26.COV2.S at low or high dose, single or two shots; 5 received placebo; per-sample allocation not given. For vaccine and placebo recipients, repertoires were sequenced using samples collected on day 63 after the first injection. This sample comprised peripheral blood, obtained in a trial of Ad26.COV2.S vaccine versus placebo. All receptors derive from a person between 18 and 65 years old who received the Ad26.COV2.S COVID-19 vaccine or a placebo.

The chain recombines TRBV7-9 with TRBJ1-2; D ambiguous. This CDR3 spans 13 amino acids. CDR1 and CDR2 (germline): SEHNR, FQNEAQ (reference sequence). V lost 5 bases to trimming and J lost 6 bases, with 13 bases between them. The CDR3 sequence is CASSLTAGNGYTF. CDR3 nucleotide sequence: TGTGCCAGCAGCCTGACTGCGGGGAATGGCTACACCTTC.

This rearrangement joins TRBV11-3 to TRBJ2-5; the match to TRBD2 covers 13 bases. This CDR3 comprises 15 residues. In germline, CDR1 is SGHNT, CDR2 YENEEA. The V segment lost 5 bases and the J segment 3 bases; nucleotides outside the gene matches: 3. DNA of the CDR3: TGTGCCAGCAGCCAAGGACTAGCGGGGGAAGAGACCCAGTACTTC. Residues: CASSQGLAGEETQYF.

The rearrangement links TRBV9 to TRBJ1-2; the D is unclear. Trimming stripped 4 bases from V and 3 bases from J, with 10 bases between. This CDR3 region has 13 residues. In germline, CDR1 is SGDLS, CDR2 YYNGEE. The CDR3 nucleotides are TGTGCCAGCAGCTCAGGTCAGGACTATGGCTACACCTTC. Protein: CASSSGQDYGYTF.

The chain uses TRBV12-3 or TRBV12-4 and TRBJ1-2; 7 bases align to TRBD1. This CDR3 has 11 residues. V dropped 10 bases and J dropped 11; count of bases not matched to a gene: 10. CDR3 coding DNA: TGTGCCAACCAGATAACAGGGGAATACACCTTC. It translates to CANQITGEYTF.

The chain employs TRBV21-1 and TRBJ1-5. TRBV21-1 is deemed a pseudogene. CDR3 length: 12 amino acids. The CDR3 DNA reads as TGTGCCAGCAGCAAAGAGGGTCAGCCCCAGCATTTT. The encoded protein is CASSKEGQPQHF.

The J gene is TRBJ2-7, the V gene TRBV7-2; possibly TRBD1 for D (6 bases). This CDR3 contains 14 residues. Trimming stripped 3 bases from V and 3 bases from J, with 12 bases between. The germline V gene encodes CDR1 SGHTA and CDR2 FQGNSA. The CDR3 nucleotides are TGTGCCAGCAGCTTTGCAGGGGCGGGCTACGAGCAGTACTTC. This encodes CASSFAGAGYEQYF. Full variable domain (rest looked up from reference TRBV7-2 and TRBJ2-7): GAGVSQSPSNKVTEKGKDVELRCDPISGHTALYWYRQSLGQGLEFLIYFQGNSAPDKSGLPSDRFSAERTGGSVSTLTIQRTQQEDSAVYLCASSFAGAGYEQYFGPGTRLTVT.

The CDR3 sequence: CAWSPRGDQPQHF. The CDR3 DNA is TGTGCCTGGAGTCCTCGGGGGGATCAGCCCCAGCATTTT. This chain uses TRBV30 with TRBJ1-5; D may be TRBD1 (5 bases). Trimming removed 2 bases at V and 5 bases at J, with 10 bases between. The V gene's germline CDR1 is GTSNPN and CDR2 SVGIG (reference sequence). CDR3 length: 13 amino acids.

In DNA form, the CDR3 reads TGTGCCATCAGTGAGTCACAGGGACAGGGGGCTAATCAGCCCCAGCATTTT. This encodes CAISESQGQGANQPQHF. J is TRBJ1-5 and V is TRBV10-3; 12 nucleotides align to TRBD1. The CDR3 consists of 17 residues. Germline V CDR1 and CDR2: ENHRY, SYGVKD. The ends lost 0 bases at V and 4 bases at J; junction bases unmatched: 4.

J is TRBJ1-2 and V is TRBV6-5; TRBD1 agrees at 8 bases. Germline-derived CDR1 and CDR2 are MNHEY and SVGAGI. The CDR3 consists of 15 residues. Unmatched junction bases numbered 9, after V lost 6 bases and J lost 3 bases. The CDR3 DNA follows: TGTGCCAGCAGAGCCGTCGGGACAGGACACTATGGCTACACCTTC. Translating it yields CASRAVGTGHYGYTF.

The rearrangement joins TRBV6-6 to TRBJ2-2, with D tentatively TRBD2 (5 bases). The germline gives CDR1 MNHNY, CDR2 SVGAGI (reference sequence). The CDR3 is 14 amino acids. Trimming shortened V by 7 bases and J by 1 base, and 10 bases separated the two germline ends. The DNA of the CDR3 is TGTGCCAGCAAGCTAGCCCTGAACACCGGGGAGCTGTTTTTT. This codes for CASKLALNTGELFF.

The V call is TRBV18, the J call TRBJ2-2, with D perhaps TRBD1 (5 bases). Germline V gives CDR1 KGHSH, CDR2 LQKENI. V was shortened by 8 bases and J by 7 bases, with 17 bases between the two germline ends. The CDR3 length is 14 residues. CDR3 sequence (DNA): TGTGCCAGCGAAGACAGTTCGAGCGTCGGGGAGCTGTTTTTT. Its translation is CASEDSSSVGELFF.

This CDR3 is CANGQGASYEQYF. The CDR3 DNA follows: TGTGCCAACGGACAGGGGGCGTCCTACGAGCAGTACTTC. This rearrangement joins TRBV2 to TRBJ2-7; TRBD1 aligns across 11 bases. Germline CDR1 SNHLY, CDR2 FYNNEI. The CDR3 totals 13 residues. V gave up 10 bases and J gave up 1 base; unmatched junction bases: 3.

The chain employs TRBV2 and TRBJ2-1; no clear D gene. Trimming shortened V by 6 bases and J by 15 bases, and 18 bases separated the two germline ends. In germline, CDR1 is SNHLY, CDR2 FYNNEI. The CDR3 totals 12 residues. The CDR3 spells CASRGSVFPLFF. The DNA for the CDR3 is TGTGCCAGCAGAGGATCAGTTTTTCCACTGTTCTTC.

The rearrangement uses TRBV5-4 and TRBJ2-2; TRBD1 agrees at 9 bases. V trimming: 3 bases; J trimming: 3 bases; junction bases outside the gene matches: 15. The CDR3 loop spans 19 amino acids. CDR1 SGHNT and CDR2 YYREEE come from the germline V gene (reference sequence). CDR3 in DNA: TGTGCCAGCAGCTCTGGTGGGACAGGGTTTTCACTTTACACCGGGGAGCTGTTTTTT. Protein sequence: CASSSGGTGFSLYTGELFF.

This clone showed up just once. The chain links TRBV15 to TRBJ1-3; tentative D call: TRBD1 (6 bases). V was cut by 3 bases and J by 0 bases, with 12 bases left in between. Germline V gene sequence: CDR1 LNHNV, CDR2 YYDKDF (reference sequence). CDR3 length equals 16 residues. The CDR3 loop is CATSSGQQLSGNTIYF. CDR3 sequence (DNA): TGTGCCACCAGCAGTGGACAGCAACTCTCTGGAAACACCATATATTTT.

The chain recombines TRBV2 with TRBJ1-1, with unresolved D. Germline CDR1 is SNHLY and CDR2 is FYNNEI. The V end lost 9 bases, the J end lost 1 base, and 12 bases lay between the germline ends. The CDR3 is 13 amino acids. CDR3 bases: TGTGCCAGAAGAGGCGACGGGAACACTGAAGCTTTCTTT. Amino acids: CARRGDGNTEAFF.

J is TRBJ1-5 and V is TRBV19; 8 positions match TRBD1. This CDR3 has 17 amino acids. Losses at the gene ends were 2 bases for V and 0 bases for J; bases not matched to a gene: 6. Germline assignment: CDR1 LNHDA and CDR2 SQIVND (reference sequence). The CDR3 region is CASSIRVGQGSNQPQHF. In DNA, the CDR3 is TGTGCCAGTAGTATAAGGGTCGGACAGGGTAGCAATCAGCCCCAGCATTTT.

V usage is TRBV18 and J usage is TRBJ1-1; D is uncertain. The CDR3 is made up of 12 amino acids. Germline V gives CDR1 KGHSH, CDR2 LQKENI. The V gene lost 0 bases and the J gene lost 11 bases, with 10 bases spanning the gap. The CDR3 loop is CASSPPPPGAFF. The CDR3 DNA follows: TGTGCCAGCTCACCACCCCCTCCCGGCGCTTTCTTT.

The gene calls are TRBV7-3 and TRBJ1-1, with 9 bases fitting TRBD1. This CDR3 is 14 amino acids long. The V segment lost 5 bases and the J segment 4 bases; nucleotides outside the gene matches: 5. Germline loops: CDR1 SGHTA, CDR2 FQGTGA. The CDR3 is CASSKGQGFTEAFF. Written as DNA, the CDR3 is TGTGCCAGCAGCAAGGGACAGGGCTTCACTGAAGCTTTCTTT.

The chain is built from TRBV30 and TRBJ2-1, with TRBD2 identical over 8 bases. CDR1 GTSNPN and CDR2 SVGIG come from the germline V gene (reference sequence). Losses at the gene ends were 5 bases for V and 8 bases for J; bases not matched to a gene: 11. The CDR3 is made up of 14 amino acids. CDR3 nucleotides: TGTGCCTGGGTAGCGGGGAGCCGGTGGGATGAGCAGTTCTTC. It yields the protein CAWVAGSRWDEQFF.

CDR3 coding DNA: TGTGCCTGGAGTCCTCCGGGGGCCGAAAAACTGTTTTTT. This translates into CAWSPPGAEKLFF. This chain links TRBV30 with TRBJ1-4; tentative D call: TRBD1 (6 bases). The germline V and J ends were trimmed by 2 bases and 8 bases, with 12 bases remaining between them. Germline CDR1 GTSNPN, CDR2 SVGIG (reference sequence). The CDR3 loop spans 13 amino acids. The variable domain in full, with the rest retrieved from reference TRBV30 and TRBJ1-4, is SQTIHQWPATLVQPVGSPLSLECTVEGTSNPNLYWYRQAAGRGLQLLFYSVGIGQISSEVPQNLSASRPQDRQFILSSKKLLLSDSGFYLCAWSPPGAEKLFFGSGTQLSVL.

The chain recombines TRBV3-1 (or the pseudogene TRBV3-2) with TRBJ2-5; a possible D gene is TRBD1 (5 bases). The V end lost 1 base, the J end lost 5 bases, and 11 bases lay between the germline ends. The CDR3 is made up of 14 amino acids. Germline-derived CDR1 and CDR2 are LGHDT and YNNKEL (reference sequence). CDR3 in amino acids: CASSQAQGSETQYF. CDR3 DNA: TGTGCCAGCAGCCAAGCCCAGGGATCCGAGACCCAGTACTTC.

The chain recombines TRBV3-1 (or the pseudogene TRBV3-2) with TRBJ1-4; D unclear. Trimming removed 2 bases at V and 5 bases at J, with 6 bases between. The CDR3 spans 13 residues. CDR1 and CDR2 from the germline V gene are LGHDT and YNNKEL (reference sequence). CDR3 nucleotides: TGTGCCAGCAGCCAAAAGGGAAATGAAAAACTGTTTTTT. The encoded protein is CASSQKGNEKLFF.

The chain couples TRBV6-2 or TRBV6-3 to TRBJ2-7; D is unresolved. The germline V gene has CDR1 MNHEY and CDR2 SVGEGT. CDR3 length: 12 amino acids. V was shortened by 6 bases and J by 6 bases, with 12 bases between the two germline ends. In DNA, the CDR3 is TGTGCCAGCAGCCCGGCACTGACCGAGCAGTACTTC. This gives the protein CASSPALTEQYF.

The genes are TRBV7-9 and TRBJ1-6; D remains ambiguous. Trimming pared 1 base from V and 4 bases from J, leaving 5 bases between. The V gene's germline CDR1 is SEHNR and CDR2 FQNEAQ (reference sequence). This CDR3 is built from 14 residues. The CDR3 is CASSLGAYNSPLHF. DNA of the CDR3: TGTGCCAGCAGCTTAGGAGCGTATAATTCACCCCTCCACTTT.

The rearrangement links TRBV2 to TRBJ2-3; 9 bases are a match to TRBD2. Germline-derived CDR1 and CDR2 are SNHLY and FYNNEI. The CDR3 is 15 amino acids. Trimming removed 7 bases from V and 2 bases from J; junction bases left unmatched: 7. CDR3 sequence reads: CASTPPGLATDTQYF. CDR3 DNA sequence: TGTGCCAGCACCCCCCCGGGACTAGCCACAGATACGCAGTATTTT. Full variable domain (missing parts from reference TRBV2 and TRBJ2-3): EPEVTQTPSHQVTQMGQEVILRCVPISNHLYFYWYRQILGQKVEFLVSFYNNEISEKSEIFDDQFSVERPDGSNFTLKIRSTKLEDSAMYFCASTPPGLATDTQYFGPGTRLTVL.